This paragraph reports one TCR beta chain. CDR1 and CDR2 from the germline V gene are KGHSH and LQKENI. The V and J ends lost 2 bases and 2 bases, in that order; junction bases with no gene match: 8. The CDR3 is made up of 17 amino acids. These data are taken from a study of blood T cell repertoires in COVID-19. Turning to the study itself: Sites in the United States, Italy and Spain provided acute and convalescent COVID-19 samples. PBMCs, B-cell-depleted T cells, or T cells provided the cDNA or gDNA that made up the material.

Original processing notes: Scientists estimated how many nucleated cells there were by amplifying reference gene primers. Clones were sequenced by immunoSEQ multiplex PCR, and TCRdb holds only the in-frame ones, with some missing. V, J and clone size reflect that table, while D and trimming were determined from the DNA. The table has about 88,000 clones, over 90% seen once. The V gene is TRBV18, the J gene TRBJ2-2; 7 positions match TRBD2. This clonotype was sampled from a man in his sixties with acute or convalescent COVID-19. Sequenced: peripheral blood. Here the CDR3 reads CASSPKWEGVNTGELFF. CDR3 nucleotide sequence: TGTGCCAGCTCACCAAAATGGGAGGGAGTTAACACCGGGGAGCTGTTTTTT.